The 20 T cell receptor beta chains in this list originate from one sample, sequenced in a study of long-term antiretroviral therapy in people with HIV. The run of the v3.0 immunoSEQ assay was at survey level. Some clones are missing from TCRdb's copy, which holds only in-frame ones; the method was immunoSEQ multiplex PCR. The sample lists 15,000 to 20,000 clones, approximately 80% occurring once. Sequences were derived from unsorted PBMCs, sampled 0.3 years after starting antiretroviral therapy. The origin of the receptors is a man between 18 and 35 years old with HIV.

This chain joins TRBV4-2 and TRBJ1-4; D remains ambiguous. Trimming cost V 1 base and J 7 bases, with 10 bases left between them. Per germline, CDR1 LGHNA and CDR2 YNFKEQ. The CDR3 extends over 14 amino acids. CDR3 in DNA: TGTGCCAGCAGCCAAGGGTCGGACTTTGAAAAACTGTTTTTT. It yields the protein CASSQGSDFEKLFF.

For this clone: The same CDR3 can be traced to other DNA sequences in this sample. The V and J genes are TRBV7-6 and TRBJ2-7; D may be TRBD1 (5 bases). CDR3 length equals 13 residues. Germline V gives CDR1 SGHVS, CDR2 FNYEAQ. With 5 bases removed from V and 3 bases from J, the gap between germline ends came to 11 bases. The chain's CDR3 is CASSLGPNYEQYV. The CDR3 nucleotides are TGTGCCAGCAGCCTGGGGCCAAACTACGAGCAGTACGTC.

The chain couples TRBV28 to TRBJ1-2, with D unresolved. Trimming stripped 3 bases from V and 7 bases from J, with 9 bases between. There are 12 residues in the CDR3. In germline, CDR1 is MDHEN, CDR2 SYDVKM. The CDR3 DNA reads as TGTGCCAGCAGTTTGCGACATTTTGGCTACACCTTC. It encodes CASSLRHFGYTF.

This clone has only one observation. V and J are TRBV28 and TRBJ1-4; tentative D call: TRBD1 (6 bases). CDR1 is MDHEN and CDR2 is SYDVKM in the germline V gene. The CDR3 totals 14 residues. V was pared by 2 bases and J by 8 bases, with 12 bases between. For the CDR3, the DNA is TGTGCCAGCAGTTTAAGCGGGGGGCGGGAAAAACTGTTTTTT. Protein product: CASSLSGGREKLFF.

V is TRBV6-1 and J is TRBJ2-5; 9 bases are a match to TRBD2. Germline CDR1 is MNHNS and CDR2 is SASEGT. The CDR3 has 16 residues. V dropped 4 bases and J dropped 2; count of bases not matched to a gene: 8. The CDR3 coding sequence is TGTGCCAGCAGTGCTCCCGGGGCGGGGGGGCAAGAGACCCAGTACTTC. Its translation: CASSAPGAGGQETQYF.

This clone appeared a few times. The chain joins TRBV11-2 to TRBJ2-6, with D perhaps TRBD2 (6 bases). V gave up 5 bases and J gave up 3 bases, with 14 bases separating them. The germline gives CDR1 SGHAT, CDR2 FQNNGV. This CDR3 spans 16 amino acids. The DNA of the CDR3 is TGTGCCAGCAGCAGATCCGTGGAGGGTGGGGCCAACGTCCTGACTTTC. It encodes CASSRSVEGGANVLTF.

This clone was counted only a few times. The V and J genes are TRBV30 and TRBJ1-5, with TRBD1 matching over 7 bases. The CDR3 loop spans 14 amino acids. CDR1 and CDR2 (germline): GTSNPN, SVGIG (reference sequence). V dropped 2 bases and J dropped 6; count of bases not matched to a gene: 7. CDR3 bases: TGTGCCTGGAGTTTAACAGGGGACAGTCAGCCCCAGCATTTT. Translating it yields CAWSLTGDSQPQHF.

The chain couples TRBV9 to TRBJ1-2; 7 nucleotides match TRBD1. Per germline, CDR1 SGDLS and CDR2 YYNGEE. This CDR3 is built from 15 residues. V dropped 3 bases and J dropped 4; count of bases not matched to a gene: 9. The CDR3 loop is CASSAGGGGIYGYTF. CDR3 DNA: TGTGCCAGCAGCGCTGGGGGAGGGGGCATCTATGGCTACACCTTC.

The rearrangement uses TRBV7-2 and TRBJ1-3; no clear D. V dropped 1 base and J dropped 3 bases, with 13 bases sitting between them. Germline lookup yields CDR1 SGHTA and CDR2 FQGNSA. This CDR3 has 16 amino acids. CDR3 sequence: CASSLDLHFYGNTIYF. CDR3 DNA: TGTGCCAGCAGCTTAGACCTTCACTTCTATGGAAACACCATATATTTT.

The chain recombines TRBV7-9 with TRBJ2-1, with 9 bases identical to TRBD1. From germline, CDR1 is SEHNR and CDR2 FQNEAQ (reference sequence). The length of the CDR3 is 16 residues. V lost 2 bases, J lost 6 bases, and 8 bases stayed unmatched. The CDR3 loop is CASSLPKGTGINEQFF. Here the CDR3 DNA reads TGTGCCAGCAGCTTACCCAAAGGGACAGGGATCAATGAGCAGTTCTTC.

CDR3 sequence reads: CASRLASTDTQYF. The CDR3 DNA reads as TGTGCCAGCAGGCTAGCTAGCACAGATACGCAGTATTTT. This chain links TRBV7-9 with TRBJ2-3, with a tentative D call TRBD2 (5 bases). This CDR3 contains 13 residues. The V gene's germline CDR1 is SEHNR and CDR2 FQNEAQ (reference sequence). The germline V and J ends were trimmed by 6 bases and 0 bases, with 7 bases remaining between them. The variable domain in full, completed from reference TRBV7-9 and TRBJ2-3, reads DTGVSQNPRHKITKRGQNVTFRCDPISEHNRLYWYRQTLGQGPEFLTYFQNEAQLEKSRLLSDRFSAERPKGSFSTLEIQRTEQGDSAMYLCASRLASTDTQYFGPGTRLTVL.

The chain joins TRBV7-2 to TRBJ2-7; D not certain. This CDR3 has 14 residues. The V end was cut by 6 bases, the J end by 2 bases, with 14 bases between. Germline CDR1 is SGHTA and CDR2 is FQGNSA. The CDR3 loop is CASSPLRAPYEQYF. The CDR3 nucleotides read TGTGCCAGCAGTCCTTTAAGGGCGCCCTACGAGCAGTACTTC. Full variable domain (outside the CDR3, taken from reference TRBV7-2 and TRBJ2-7): GAGVSQSPSNKVTEKGKDVELRCDPISGHTALYWYRQSLGQGLEFLIYFQGNSAPDKSGLPSDRFSAERTGGSVSTLTIQRTQQEDSAVYLCASSPLRAPYEQYFGPGTRLTVT.

This clone appeared once. This chain uses TRBV18 with TRBJ1-1, with D uncertain. Germline assignment: CDR1 KGHSH and CDR2 LQKENI. V was shortened by 3 bases and J by 0 bases, with 8 bases between the two germline ends. The CDR3 sequence is 14 residues long. CDR3 region: CASSPGVMNTEAFF. The DNA for the CDR3 is TGTGCCAGCTCACCTGGGGTTATGAACACTGAAGCTTTCTTT.

The CDR3 DNA reads TGTGCCAGCAGCCCACAGGACAGGTACGAGCAGTACGTC. Translated, it gives CASSPQDRYEQYV. The chain combines TRBV7-8 with TRBJ2-7; TRBD1 agrees at 7 bases. Germline V gene sequence: CDR1 SGHVS, CDR2 FQNEAQ. The trim removed 5 bases at V and 4 bases at J, leaving 5 bases unmatched. CDR3 size: 13 residues.

This clone was seen only once. The chain joins TRBV27 to TRBJ2-5; no definite D call. In germline, CDR1 is MNHEY, CDR2 SMNVEV (reference sequence). The CDR3 has 15 residues. The V and J ends lost 2 bases and 4 bases respectively, with 14 bases between them. The DNA of the CDR3 is TGTGCCAGCAGTTTAGTACCCGGAGCCCCAGAGACCCAGTACTTC. It codes for CASSLVPGAPETQYF.

The CDR3 protein is CASSLLGVVGRGSPLHF. The CDR3 DNA is TGCGCCAGCAGCTTGCTGGGGGTGGTGGGCAGGGGATCACCCCTCCACTTT. The chain is built from TRBV5-1 and TRBJ1-6; D might be TRBD1 (6 bases). CDR1 SGHRS and CDR2 YFSETQ come from the germline V gene. The CDR3 has 17 residues. Trimming stripped 1 base from V and 10 bases from J, with 21 bases between.

The V call is TRBV28, the J call TRBJ1-1; tentatively, D is TRBD1 (5 bases). The V end lost 4 bases, the J end lost 3 bases, and 15 bases lay between the germline ends. This CDR3 is built from 15 residues. Germline assignment: CDR1 MDHEN and CDR2 SYDVKM. CDR3 region: CASSSQQGGDTEAFF. The DNA for the CDR3 is TGTGCCAGCAGTTCCCAGCAGGGAGGGGACACTGAAGCTTTCTTT.

The chain employs TRBV5-1 and TRBJ2-3; TRBD2 aligns across 7 bases. The germline V gene has CDR1 SGHRS and CDR2 YFSETQ. This CDR3 is 15 amino acids long. V shed 4 bases, J shed 6 bases, and the junction held 11 bases outside the gene matches. CDR3 sequence: CASSPLGGVGDTQYF. The CDR3 DNA reads as TGCGCCAGCAGCCCCCTTGGGGGGGTAGGCGATACGCAGTATTTT.

The chain carries TRBV28 and TRBJ1-5; D unclear. CDR1 and CDR2 from the germline V gene are MDHEN and SYDVKM. CDR3 length: 16 residues. With 7 bases removed from V and 0 bases from J, the gap between germline ends came to 16 bases. The CDR3 coding sequence is TGTGCCAGCAAATCTATACGGGATTATAGCAATCAGCCCCAGCATTTT. It specifies CASKSIRDYSNQPQHF.

The V gene is TRBV4-2, the J gene TRBJ1-6; 8 bases map to TRBD1. Germline lookup yields CDR1 LGHNA and CDR2 YNFKEQ. The CDR3 is 17 amino acids. J was trimmed by 2 bases and V by 1 base; bases with no gene match: 4. The CDR3 DNA is TGTGCCAGCAGCCAAGCGGACAGGGAGGCCTATAATTCACCCCTCCACTTT. Its protein product is CASSQADREAYNSPLHF.